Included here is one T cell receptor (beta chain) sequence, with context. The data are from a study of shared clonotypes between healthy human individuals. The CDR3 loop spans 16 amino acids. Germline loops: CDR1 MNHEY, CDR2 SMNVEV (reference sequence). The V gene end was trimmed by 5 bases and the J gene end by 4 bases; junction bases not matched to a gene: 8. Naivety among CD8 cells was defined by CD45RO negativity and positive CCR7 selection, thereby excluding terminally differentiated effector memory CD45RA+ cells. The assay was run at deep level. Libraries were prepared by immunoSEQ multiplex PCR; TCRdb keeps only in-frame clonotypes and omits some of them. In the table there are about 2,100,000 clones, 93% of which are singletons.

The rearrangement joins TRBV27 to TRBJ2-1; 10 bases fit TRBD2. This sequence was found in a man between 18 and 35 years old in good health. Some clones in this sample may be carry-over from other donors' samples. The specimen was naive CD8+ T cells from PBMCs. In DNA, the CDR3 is TGTGCCAGCAGTCCCCTGAGCGGGAGGGGTTACAATGAGCAGTTCTTC. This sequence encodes CASSPLSGRGYNEQFF.